This T cell receptor (beta chain) was recorded in a study of T cells after yellow fever vaccination. This CDR3 contains 14 residues. Germline V CDR1 and CDR2: SGHTA, FQGNSA. J lost 7 bases, V lost 4 bases, and 5 bases had no gene match. One entry per CDR3 protein results from TCRdb running MiXCR on the 5' RACE reads. The data show roughly 110,000 distinct CDR3 sequences, 8.4% seen once. This clonotype was counted between two and nine times. Its antigen remains unidentified. Regarding the study as a whole: When the response was secondary, it was weaker but reached its peak faster, day 5 versus 15.

The origin of this receptor is a man aged 25 to 40 who received the YFV17D yellow fever vaccine. Sample: CD8+ T cells sorted from PBMCs, taken 45 days after the yellow fever booster vaccination. The chain recombines TRBV7-2 with TRBJ2-1, with 9 bases identical to TRBD2. The CDR3: CASSWGLAWNEQFF. In DNA, the CDR3 is TGTGCCAGCAGCTGGGGACTAGCATGGAATGAGCAGTTCTTC.